The 21 T cell receptor beta chains listed next were all sequenced from one sample in a study of shared clonotypes between healthy human individuals. Clones were read by immunoSEQ multiplex PCR, and TCRdb kept only the in-frame ones, dropping some. The data hold 2,500,000 or so clones, with approximately 93% observed a single time. The sample was naive CD4+ T cells from PBMCs. Sample subset: CD45RA+ positively selected. The receptors were gathered from a man aged 18 to 35 in good health. Some clones in this sample may be carry-over from other donors' samples.

This clone was seen once. V and J are TRBV28 and TRBJ2-7; TRBD1 agrees at 8 bases. The germline V gene has CDR1 MDHEN and CDR2 SYDVKM. The CDR3 length is 17 residues. With 2 bases clipped from V and 3 bases from J, the junction kept 12 bases outside the gene matches. CDR3 sequence reads: CASSLGLTGAVGYEQYF. DNA for the CDR3: TGTGCCAGCAGTTTAGGGCTGACAGGGGCCGTCGGCTACGAGCAGTACTTC.

J is TRBJ2-7 and V is TRBV2, with unresolved D. Trimming shortened V by 2 bases and J by 5 bases, and 4 bases separated the two germline ends. In germline, CDR1 is SNHLY, CDR2 FYNNEI. The CDR3 runs to 11 residues. CDR3 residues: CASSENDEQYF. CDR3 bases: TGTGCCAGCAGTGAAAATGACGAGCAGTACTTC.

This clone was recorded only once. The rearrangement uses TRBV5-1 and TRBJ1-1; 7 bases are a match to TRBD1. Unmatched junction bases numbered 14, after V lost 0 bases and J lost 3 bases. The CDR3 consists of 18 residues. Germline CDR1 and CDR2: SGHRS and YFSETQ. The CDR3 DNA reads as TGCGCCAGCAGCTTGGCCGTCACAGGGGCGCCTTGGGACACTGAAGCTTTCTTT. It specifies CASSLAVTGAPWDTEAFF.

The V call is TRBV29-1, the J call TRBJ2-5, with 16 bases fitting TRBD2. This CDR3 is built from 16 residues. V was clipped by 4 bases and J by 5 bases; unmatched bases: 7. The germline V gene encodes CDR1 SQVTM and CDR2 ANQGSEA. The DNA of the CDR3 is TGCAGCGTTGTGGGACTAGCGGGAGGGCCTTTGGAGACCCAGTACTTC. It encodes CSVVGLAGGPLETQYF.

The chain employs TRBV5-4 and TRBJ2-7, with 10 bases aligning to TRBD2. Germline V gene data show CDR1 as SGHNT and CDR2 as YYREEE (reference sequence). Trimming cost V 2 bases and J 3 bases; bases outside gene matches: 5. The length of the CDR3 is 15 residues. The CDR3 bases are TGTGCCAGCAGCTTATCCGGGACTAGCGACTACGAGCAGTACTTC. Its translation: CASSLSGTSDYEQYF.

The chain couples TRBV6-5 to TRBJ1-5, with D unresolved. V was shortened by 6 bases and J by 7 bases, with 16 bases between the two germline ends. CDR1 is MNHEY, CDR2 SVGAGI, per germline. The CDR3 length is 14 residues. In DNA form, the CDR3 reads TGTGCCAGCAGCCGCGACGGGGTCGGGCAGCCCCAGCATTTT. Translated: CASSRDGVGQPQHF.

This chain uses TRBV6-1 with TRBJ2-2, with a possible D match to TRBD1 (6 bases). CDR1 and CDR2 (germline): MNHNS, SASEGT. The CDR3 is 16 amino acids. Trimming removed 1 base from V and 5 bases from J, with 14 bases in between. The CDR3 loop is CASSEVPAGATGELFF. CDR3 sequence (DNA): TGTGCCAGCAGTGAAGTACCGGCAGGGGCTACCGGGGAGCTGTTTTTT.

The chain employs TRBV28 and TRBJ2-5; 9 positions match TRBD1. The CDR3 has 14 amino acids. Germline loops: CDR1 MDHEN, CDR2 SYDVKM. Trimming at V came to 4 bases and at J to 5 bases, leaving 5 bases not matched to a gene. This CDR3 reads CASSWTGVVETQYF. DNA for the CDR3: TGTGCCAGCAGTTGGACAGGGGTTGTGGAGACCCAGTACTTC.

This chain links TRBV6-1 with TRBJ1-4, with a weak D call TRBD1 (5 bases). This CDR3 region has 13 residues. The germline CDR1 and CDR2 sequences are MNHNS and SASEGT. V was pared by 4 bases and J by 8 bases, with 11 bases between. CDR3 residues: CASSGQGSEKLFF. The DNA for the CDR3 is TGTGCCAGCAGTGGTCAGGGAAGCGAAAAACTGTTTTTT.

The chain joins TRBV11-2 to TRBJ2-4; D possibly corresponds to TRBD2 (6 bases). The CDR3 contains 15 residues. V lost 3 bases, J lost 7 bases, and 16 bases lay in between. Per the germline V gene, CDR1 is SGHAT and CDR2 is FQNNGV. The CDR3 region has the DNA TGTGCCAGCAGCTTCCCTCTCCGGGAGAGGAACATTCAGTACTTC. This translates into CASSFPLRERNIQYF. The complete variable domain, with remaining parts taken from reference TRBV11-2 and TRBJ2-4, reads EAGVAQSPRYKIIEKRQSVAFWCNPISGHATLYWYQQILGQGPKLLIQFQNNGVVDDSQLPKDRFSAERLKGVDSTLKIQPAKLEDSAVYLCASSFPLRERNIQYFGAGTRLSVL.

The rearrangement uses TRBV7-9 and TRBJ2-5; D is unresolved. Between the trimmed V and J ends, which lost 2 bases and 1 base, there was a span of 11 bases. The CDR3 covers 15 residues. Per germline, CDR1 SEHNR and CDR2 FQNEAQ (reference sequence). This CDR3 reads CASSLNAGVQETQYF. CDR3 DNA: TGTGCCAGCAGCTTAAACGCTGGGGTCCAAGAGACCCAGTACTTC.

Worth noting for this clone: The same CDR3 can be traced to other DNA sequences in this sample. The chain carries TRBV6-1 and TRBJ1-5; D not certain. The germline V and J ends were trimmed by 7 bases and 6 bases, with 4 bases remaining between them. Germline values: CDR1 MNHNS, CDR2 SASEGT. The CDR3 spans 10 residues. DNA for the CDR3: TGTGCCAGCAACGGTCAGCCCCAGCATTTT. Its protein is CASNGQPQHF.

The V call is TRBV27, the J call TRBJ1-3; no clear D gene. The CDR3 spans 14 residues. Trimming removed 5 bases from V and 5 bases from J, with 13 bases in between. Germline loops: CDR1 MNHEY, CDR2 SMNVEV (reference sequence). CDR3 in DNA: TGTGCCAGCAGTCCGTCCGGGCGGAGAAACACCATATATTTT. Protein product: CASSPSGRRNTIYF.

This chain uses TRBV28 with TRBJ1-2, with unresolved D. Per the germline V gene, CDR1 is MDHEN and CDR2 is SYDVKM. This CDR3 is 14 amino acids long. Trimming removed 7 bases from V and 3 bases from J, with 15 bases in between. The CDR3 is CASTSPGGDYGYTF. CDR3 coding DNA: TGTGCCAGCACCTCCCCCGGTGGGGACTATGGCTACACCTTC.

The rearrangement uses TRBV12-5 and TRBJ2-3; 10 bases map to TRBD1. The junction had 3 bases not matched to a gene; V was cut back by 10 bases and J by 2 bases. Germline CDR1 reads LGHNT; CDR2 reads FRNRAP. CDR3 size: 13 residues. CDR3: CAMDRGDTDTQYF. Here the CDR3 DNA reads TGTGCTATGGACAGGGGGGACACAGATACGCAGTATTTT.

The chain uses TRBV7-8 and TRBJ2-1, with 8 nucleotides matching TRBD2. The CDR3 length is 15 residues. The V gene's germline CDR1 is SGHVS and CDR2 FQNEAQ. V trimming: 1 base; J trimming: 8 bases; junction bases outside the gene matches: 7. CDR3 loop: CASSLDGRAGDEQFF. CDR3 coding DNA: TGTGCCAGCAGCTTAGACGGGAGGGCCGGAGATGAGCAGTTCTTC. The whole variable domain, filled in from reference TRBV7-8 and TRBJ2-1, reads GAGVSQSPRYKVAKRGQDVALRCDPISGHVSLFWYQQALGQGPEFLTYFQNEAQLDKSGLPSDRFFAERPEGSVSTLKIQRTQQEDSAVYLCASSLDGRAGDEQFFGPGTRLTVL.

The gene calls are TRBV7-2 and TRBJ1-1; D call uncertain. This CDR3 contains 15 residues. Trimming stripped 6 bases from V and 2 bases from J, with 16 bases between. Looked up from germline, CDR1 is SGHTA and CDR2 is FQGNSA. As DNA, the CDR3 is TGTGCCAGCAGTCCGCCCAAAGTCATCAACACTGAAGCTTTCTTT. Translated: CASSPPKVINTEAFF.

The rearrangement joins TRBV6-1 to TRBJ2-6; 8 positions match TRBD1. The V and J ends lost 6 bases and 2 bases, in that order; junction bases with no gene match: 3. This CDR3 has 15 amino acids. CDR1 is MNHNS, CDR2 SASEGT, per germline. The CDR3 sequence is CASRRTGTGANVLTF. As DNA, the CDR3 is TGTGCCAGCAGGAGGACAGGGACTGGGGCCAACGTCCTGACTTTC.

The chain carries TRBV5-1 and TRBJ2-1; TRBD1 is a possible D gene (5 bases). The CDR3 spans 16 residues. V lost 4 bases to trimming and J lost 4 bases, with 18 bases between them. The germline V gene has CDR1 SGHRS and CDR2 YFSETQ. Here the CDR3 DNA reads TGCGCCAGCAGCCCGGACACTGCCCAATTTTACAATGAGCAGTTCTTC. Residues: CASSPDTAQFYNEQFF.

The chain couples TRBV28 to TRBJ2-7; 7 bases match TRBD2. Trimming removed 7 bases from V and 3 bases from J; junction bases left unmatched: 6. The CDR3 extends over 13 amino acids. The V gene's germline CDR1 is MDHEN and CDR2 SYDVKM. The CDR3 protein is CASTQTGGYEQYF. In DNA, the CDR3 is TGTGCCAGCACCCAAACGGGGGGCTACGAGCAGTACTTC.

The gene calls are TRBV7-3 and TRBJ2-3; 7 positions agree with TRBD2. The CDR3 contains 15 residues. The ends lost 8 bases at V and 1 base at J; junction bases unmatched: 9. CDR1 and CDR2 (germline): SGHTA, FQGTGA. CDR3 sequence: CASSSGSAGTDTQYF. The CDR3 region has the DNA TGTGCCAGCTCTAGCGGAAGCGCGGGCACAGATACGCAGTATTTT. The full variable domain, in which reference TRBV7-3 and TRBJ2-3 provide the parts outside the CDR3, is GAGVSQTPSNKVTEKGKYVELRCDPISGHTALYWYRQSLGQGPEFLIYFQGTGAADDSGLPNDRFFAVRPEGSVSTLKIQRTERGDSAVYLCASSSGSAGTDTQYFGPGTRLTVL.